The clone carrying this T cell receptor (beta chain) was recorded a few times. V lost 7 bases to trimming and J lost 4 bases; unmatched junction nucleotides: 14. The CDR3 has 16 amino acids. TCRdb reprocessed the RT-PCR reads with MiXCR, giving one entry per CDR3 protein. The sample yields around 700,000 distinct CDR3 sequences, 12% to 15% seen once. This chain links TRBV12-3 or TRBV12-4 with TRBJ2-5; 8 positions match TRBD1. The sequenced sample was memory CD4+ T cells from blood. The TCR sequence derives from a female donor in good health, serving as a healthy control. As DNA, the CDR3 is TGTGCCAGCATTCAGGGGGCCAGGACGGGCGGAGAGACCCAGTACTTC. It codes for CASIQGARTGGETQYF.